This TCR beta chain stems from a study of shared clonotypes between healthy human individuals. The germline CDR1 and CDR2 sequences are MDHEN and SYDVKM. CDR3 size: 14 residues. Produced via immunoSEQ multiplex PCR; TCRdb's table is partial and in-frame only. The table lists approximately 640,000 clones, 90% of them singletons. About this clone itself: The target antigen is unknown.

Study outcomes and limitations: Tissues were not sampled, only blood, and their repertoires likely differ. Memory subsets had estimated richness that was generally smaller than that of naive subsets.

The sequence came from a man aged 18 to 29 in good health. Some clones in this sample may be carry-over from other donors' samples. The source material was memory CD8+ T cells from PBMCs. The subset: CD45RO+ cells pooled with CCR7-negative TemRA cells. V gene TRBV28 combines with J gene TRBJ2-5; D is tentatively TRBD1 or TRBD2 (5 bases each). The tail of the sequence fits TRBJ2-7 better, so the J call may be wrong. CDR3 sequence reads: CASQLRGQTYEQYF. In DNA form, the CDR3 reads TGTGCCAGCCAGCTGAGGGGCCAAACCTACGAGCAGTACTTC.